Listed below are T cell receptor beta chains from one sample, sequenced in a study of shared clonotypes between healthy human individuals. Sequenced by immunoSEQ multiplex PCR; TCRdb stores in-frame clones only, minus some. This table has about 79,000 clones, 62% appearing once. What was sequenced was memory CD8+ T cells sorted from blood. These receptors all come from a man aged 30 to 45 in good health. The CDR3 runs from the conserved cysteine through the conserved F or W. D genes are given only for firm matches. Clone size is not always given. Where it is, it says once, few, many or a class for expanded clones.

j_call d_call clone_size v_call cdr3_nt cdr3_aa
TRBJ1-2 TRBD1 - TRBV5-6 TGTGCCAGCACCTTAAGTGGTTGGGGACAGGGTTCCTATGGCTACACCTTC CASTLSGWGQGSYGYTF
TRBJ2-7 TRBD2 - TRBV5-6 TGTGCCAGCAGCAAGGGGGGACTAGCGGGAGGCTTCGGCTACGAGCAGTACTTC CASSKGGLAGGFGYEQYF
TRBJ1-2 TRBD1 - TRBV6-1 TGTGCCAGCAGTCCCCCCGACAGGGGCGCTCGTGGCTACACCTTC CASSPPDRGARGYTF
TRBJ2-1 - - TRBV7-8 TGTGCCAGCGGGATAGCGCACGTGAACAATGAGCAGTTCTTC CASGIAHVNNEQFF
TRBJ2-5 - - TRBV9 TGTGCCAGCAGCGTAGGTTGGGGACAAGAGACCCAGTACTTC CASSVGWGQETQYF
TRBJ2-5 TRBD1 - TRBV15 TGTGCCACCAGTGTGAGTTCAGGGGGTCGAGAGACCCAGTACTTC CATSVSSGGRETQYF
TRBJ2-2 TRBD1 - TRBV25-1 TGTGCCAGCACCCGGGACAGGGGCCACACCGGGGAGCTGTTTTTT CASTRDRGHTGELFF
TRBJ2-7 - - TRBV2 TGTGCCAGCAGTCATCCAGATGAAATAAGCTCCTACGAGCAGTACTTC CASSHPDEISSYEQYF
TRBJ2-1 - once TRBV7-8 TGTGCCAGCAGCTTAGAGGGCACTTTGCAGTTCTTC CASSLEGTLQFF
TRBJ2-3 - - TRBV15 TGTGCCACCAGCATCCGACAGGACCCGCCAGATACGCAGTATTTT CATSIRQDPPDTQYF
TRBJ2-1 TRBD2 once TRBV7-8 TGTGCCAGCGGAGAGACTAGCGGGAGTAGCGATGAGCAGTTCTTC CASGETSGSSDEQFF
TRBJ1-2 - - TRBV20-1 TGCAGTGCTAGCAGGGTCCATGGCTACACCTTC CSASRVHGYTF
TRBJ1-1 - many TRBV19 TGTGCCAGTAGTATCGGTGGCGGGGACACTGAAGCTTTCTTT CASSIGGGDTEAFF
TRBJ2-7 TRBD1 - TRBV28 TGTGCCAGCAGCAAAGGACAGGACCCCTACGAGCAGTACTTC CASSKGQDPYEQYF